These T cell receptor beta chains were read from a single sample in a study of cytotoxic CD8 clonotypes in ibrutinib-treated CLL. Repertoires were generated with immunoSEQ multiplex PCR, while TCRdb's copy carries only in-frame clones and drops some. The sample holds approximately 280,000 clones, 70% to 80% seen once. The source was PBMCs, collected at disease progression, from a patient treated with ibrutinib. The receptors originated from a human donor with chronic lymphocytic leukemia. CDR3s include the opening cysteine and the closing phenylalanine or tryptophan. A D gene is named only where the DNA matches it firmly. Part of the rows lack a size; the others show once, few, many or a class for expanded clones.

NA	TRBV25-1	TRBJ2-3	NA	CASEGPRLTDTQYF	TGTGCCAGCGAGGGACCAAGGCTCACAGATACGCAGTATTTT
NA	TRBV7-2	TRBJ2-1	NA	CATFAGPVKYEQFF	TGTGCCACCTTTGCAGGGCCCGTGAAATATGAGCAGTTCTTC
NA	TRBV2	TRBJ2-7	NA	CASSENVASNYEQYF	TGTGCCAGCAGTGAAAACGTTGCCTCCAACTACGAGCAGTACTTC
NA	TRBV10-1	TRBJ2-7	TRBD1	CASSQTGGEQYF	TGCGCCAGCAGCCAGACAGGGGGCGAGCAGTACTTC
NA	TRBV9	TRBJ1-6	NA	CASSVATGSVVGSPLHF	TGTGCCAGCAGCGTAGCTACGGGCAGTGTTGTCGGTTCACCCCTCCACTTT
NA	TRBV9	TRBJ2-1	TRBD2	CASSVVAGVGEQFF	TGTGCCAGCAGCGTAGTAGCGGGAGTGGGTGAGCAGTTCTTC
NA	TRBV7-6	TRBJ2-1	NA	CASSLNPGASNEQFF	TGTGCCAGCAGCTTAAATCCGGGGGCGTCTAATGAGCAGTTCTTC
NA	TRBV9	TRBJ2-3	NA	CASSVVGGRSTDTQYF	TGTGCCAGCAGCGTAGTAGGGGGTCGTAGCACAGATACGCAGTATTTT
NA	TRBV27	TRBJ2-1	TRBD2	CASNFLSAGGYNEQFF	TGTGCCAGCAACTTCCTCTCCGCGGGAGGGTACAATGAGCAGTTCTTC
few	TRBV5-1	TRBJ2-1	TRBD2	CASSLGWLAGAHEQFF	TGCGCCAGCAGCTTGGGGTGGCTAGCGGGAGCCCATGAGCAGTTCTTC
once	TRBV7-2	TRBJ2-1	NA	CASSPPGHLPGNEQFF	TGTGCCAGCAGCCCCCCGGGACACCTACCGGGCAATGAGCAGTTCTTC
NA	TRBV4-1	TRBJ2-7	NA	CASSRTLGVYEQYF	TGCGCCAGCAGCCGAACTCTGGGGGTGTACGAGCAGTACTTC
NA	TRBV11-2	TRBJ2-3	NA	CASSPLSGADTQYF	TGTGCCAGCAGCCCCCTGTCCGGCGCAGATACGCAGTATTTT